The 18 T cell receptor beta chains given below trace back to one sample, sequenced in a study of regulatory T cells in long-lasting Graves disease. As to time point: newly diagnosed GD, antithyroid drugs for less than 3 months. PBMCs provided the RNA from which the TCR library was made. Researchers made TCR beta libraries by using iRepertoire HTBI primers and running Arm-PCR on CDR3 regions. TCRdb used MiXCR to reprocess the multiplex PCR reads, holding one entry per CDR3 protein. The data contain approximately 440,000 distinct CDR3 sequences, roughly 17% of them seen just once; the ten biggest clones take up 10% to 15%. This same sample was also taken into another study, of T cells in Graves' hyperthyroidism and ophthalmopathy.

The sequencing here drew on peripheral blood mononuclear cells (PBMCs), taken at new diagnosis, from a patient treated with antithyroid drugs. All receptors come from a man aged 35-49 years with Graves disease.

There are a few counts of this clonotype. A much larger clone lies a single base off, so this may be a read error. The missing conserved phenylalanine or tryptophan at the end of this CDR3 makes a read error likely. The rearrangement links TRBV3-1 to TRBJ1-2; perhaps TRBD1 as D (5 bases). This CDR3 is 15 amino acids long. Trimming removed 6 bases at V and 5 bases at J, with 19 bases between. Germline-derived CDR1 and CDR2 are LGHDT and YNNKEL (reference sequence). CDR3 amino acids: CASSRSRDATYGYTS. CDR3 nucleotides: TGTGCCAGCAGTCGAAGCCGGGACGCAACTTATGGCTACACCTCC.

This clonotype was seen ten or more times. This chain joins TRBV12-3 or TRBV12-4 and TRBJ2-5, with TRBD2 matching 10 bases. The J segment lost 5 bases and the V segment lost 6 bases, leaving 6 bases of the junction unmatched. The CDR3 covers 14 residues. CDR3 nucleotides: TGTGCCAGCAGACTAGCGGGAAGGTCGGAGACCCAGTACTTC. Its protein product is CASRLAGRSETQYF.

This clonotype appeared many times. This rearrangement joins TRBV18 to TRBJ1-5, with no clear D. Trimming pared 5 bases from V and 0 bases from J, leaving 8 bases between. This CDR3 is 14 amino acids long. CDR1 and CDR2 from the germline V gene are KGHSH and LQKENI. The CDR3 DNA is TGTGCCAGCTCAGGCCCCAATAGCAATCAGCCCCAGCATTTT. It translates to CASSGPNSNQPQHF.

As concerns this clonotype: Being one base from a much bigger clone, this may be a read error. The rearrangement joins TRBV12-3 or TRBV12-4 to TRBJ2-2; D unresolved. The CDR3 is made up of 15 amino acids. Trimming cost V 2 bases and J 4 bases, with 11 bases left between them. This CDR3 is CASSLIRRATGELFF. As DNA, the CDR3 is TGTGCCAGCAGTTTAATTCGACGGGCCACCGGGGAGCTGTTTTTT.

Concerning this clonotype: Only one base separates this from a far larger clonotype, so it likely reflects a read error. This sequence joins TRBV11-2 and TRBJ2-1; possible D gene TRBD1, 5 bases. Between the trimmed V and J ends, which lost 5 bases and 10 bases, there was a span of 15 bases. This CDR3 contains 13 residues. Germline V gene data show CDR1 as SGHAT and CDR2 as FQNNGV. The CDR3 is CASSVNQGYEQFF. DNA for the CDR3: TGTGCCAGCAGCGTTAACCAGGGCTACGAGCAGTTCTTC.

This clonotype was seen many times. The chain is built from TRBV12-3 or TRBV12-4 and TRBJ2-5, with TRBD2 identical over 7 bases. The J segment lost 4 bases and the V segment lost 5 bases, leaving 4 bases of the junction unmatched. The CDR3 runs to 13 residues. The CDR3 loop reads CASSGPGGETQYF. The CDR3 DNA reads TGTGCCAGCAGTGGCCCGGGGGGAGAGACCCAGTACTTC.

About this clonotype: A much larger clonotype is one base distant, so this may be a read error. The V call is TRBV27, the J call TRBJ2-1; 10 positions match TRBD2. The CDR3 is made up of 14 amino acids. The ends lost 7 bases at V and 8 bases at J; junction bases unmatched: 8. The germline V gene has CDR1 MNHEY and CDR2 SMNVEV (reference sequence). The DNA of the CDR3 is TGTGCCAGCACAGAGAGCGGGGGGGGGCATGAGCAGTTCTTC. Its translation is CASTESGGGHEQFF.

This clonotype was seen more than once but under ten times. The chain uses TRBV19 and TRBJ2-7, with a possible D match to TRBD1 (6 bases). This CDR3 contains 14 residues. Deletions cut 5 bases from V and 4 bases from J, with 15 bases between. The germline V gene has CDR1 LNHDA and CDR2 SQIVND (reference sequence). The CDR3 region has the DNA TGTGCCAGTAGTTCCCGGGGACAACAGTACGAGCAGTACTTC. This sequence encodes CASSSRGQQYEQYF.

The chain links TRBV20-1 to TRBJ2-5; 9 bases agree with TRBD2. Germline V gives CDR1 DFQATT, CDR2 SNEGSKA (reference sequence). This CDR3 has 14 residues. The J segment lost 4 bases and the V segment lost 2 bases, leaving 5 bases of the junction unmatched. CDR3 region: CSARLAGRRETQYF. As DNA, the CDR3 is TGCAGTGCTAGACTAGCGGGACGACGAGAGACCCAGTACTTC.

In its sample, this clonotype was seen many times. The V gene is TRBV28, the J gene TRBJ2-3; 10 bases are a match to TRBD1. This CDR3 spans 15 amino acids. CDR1 is MDHEN, CDR2 SYDVKM, per germline. Unmatched junction bases numbered 9, after V lost 6 bases and J lost 6 bases. CDR3 DNA: TGTGCCAGCAGGGGACAGGGGATCTTTAAGGATACGCAGTATTTT. Translated: CASRGQGIFKDTQYF.

The rearrangement links TRBV14 to TRBJ2-5; D is unclear. The V and J ends lost 2 bases and 9 bases respectively, with 10 bases between them. Germline V gene data show CDR1 as SGHDN and CDR2 as FVKESK. The CDR3 is 12 residues long. The CDR3 loop is CASSQKDVAQYF. The CDR3 region has the DNA TGTGCCAGCAGCCAAAAGGACGTGGCCCAGTACTTC.

CDR3 in amino acids: CASSLEGRVGTDTQYF. In DNA form, the CDR3 reads TGTGCCAGCAGCTTAGAAGGCAGGGTGGGCACAGATACGCAGTATTTT. The chain is built from TRBV7-9 and TRBJ2-3; tentative D call: TRBD1 (5 bases). The V and J ends lost 1 base and 1 base respectively, with 12 bases between them. Looked up from germline, CDR1 is SEHNR and CDR2 is FQNEAQ (reference sequence). This CDR3 is 16 amino acids long.

In this sample, this clonotype turned up many times. The chain employs TRBV7-2 and TRBJ2-7; no definite D call. Germline lookup yields CDR1 SGHTA and CDR2 FQGNSA. There are 12 residues in the CDR3. V was pared by 8 bases and J by 7 bases, with 15 bases between. CDR3 nucleotide sequence: TGTGCCAGCTCCAGAAGAGTTGGGGAGCAGTACTTC. As protein: CASSRRVGEQYF.

The sample holds a few counts of this clonotype. J is TRBJ1-2 and V is TRBV27; 7 bases are a match to TRBD1. Looked up from germline, CDR1 is MNHEY and CDR2 is SMNVEV (reference sequence). The CDR3 sequence is 12 residues long. V lost 8 bases, J lost 11 bases, and 11 bases stayed unmatched. The CDR3 DNA sequence: TGTGCCAGCGTCACCAAAACAGGGGTTTACACCTTC. Translating it yields CASVTKTGVYTF.

There are many counts of this clonotype. The chain couples TRBV3-1 to TRBJ1-2, with a possible D match to TRBD1 (5 bases). V lost 5 bases and J lost 3, with 16 bases in between. Germline lookup yields CDR1 LGHDT and CDR2 YNNKEL (reference sequence). CDR3 length equals 15 residues. This chain's CDR3 is CASSISGTGYYGYTF. The CDR3 coding sequence is TGTGCCAGCAGCATATCCGGGACGGGTTACTATGGCTACACCTTC.

In its sample, this clonotype was seen many times. V usage is TRBV28 and J usage is TRBJ2-1, with TRBD2 matching 8 bases. The germline V gene has CDR1 MDHEN and CDR2 SYDVKM. CDR3 length equals 16 residues. Germline trimming cut 6 bases from V and 10 bases from J; bases unmatched to any gene: 17. For the CDR3, the DNA is TGTGCCAGCAGGCGTGCCCGGAGTAGCGGGATTGGGGAGCAGTTCTTC. It codes for CASRRARSSGIGEQFF.

Comments on this clonotype: Possible read error: a much larger clone is one base away. The rearrangement uses TRBV18 and TRBJ2-2; D possibly corresponds to TRBD1 (7 bases). The CDR3 extends over 15 amino acids. Germline V CDR1 and CDR2: KGHSH, LQKENI. The CDR3 loop reads CASSPGTAVVGGLFF. In DNA, the CDR3 is TGTGCCAGCTCACCAGGGACAGCGGTCGTCGGGGGGCTGTTTTTT.

This chain uses TRBV5-6 with TRBJ2-1; 7 bases match TRBD2. J gave up 0 bases and V 4 bases, and 4 bases lay outside the gene matches. Per the germline V gene, CDR1 is SGHDT and CDR2 is YYEEEE. The CDR3 runs 15 residues. The CDR3 is CASSRGGLSYNEQFF. In DNA form, the CDR3 reads TGTGCCAGCAGCCGCGGGGGTCTCTCCTACAATGAGCAGTTCTTC.